Listed below are T cell receptor beta chains from one sample, sequenced in a study of metastatic and nonmetastatic thyroid tumors. Using MiXCR, TCRdb re-called clones from the PCR reads. The sample has nearly 15,000 clones, approximately 19% seen once; the top ten hold roughly 14%. The sequenced material came from blood. Source of these receptors: a female donor with papillary thyroid cancer or a benign thyroid nodule (not recorded which). Some clones in this sample may be carry-over from other donors' samples. Both conserved end residues are part of each CDR3. Fields, in order: clone size, J gene, V gene, D gene, CDR3 DNA, CDR3 protein. A D gene is named only where the DNA matches it firmly. Clone size is given for some rows only: seen once, a few or many times, or a class if the clone is expanded.

many TRBJ2-2 TRBV18 TRBD2 TGTGCCAGCATAGGACTAGCGGGAGGAACCAACACCGGGGAGCTGTTTTTT CASIGLAGGTNTGELFF
many TRBJ1-3 TRBV4-1 TRBD1 TGCGCCAGCAGCCAAGTGTGGGACAGGGGGCTGGAGGGAAACACCATATATTTT CASSQVWDRGLEGNTIYF
once TRBJ2-7 TRBV4-2 - TGTGCCAGCAGCCAAGACGACTCCTACGAGCAGTACTTC CASSQDDSYEQYF
- TRBJ2-5 TRBV5-1 - TGCGCCAGCAGCTCCCGAACAGTAATGCAAGAGACCCAGTACTTC CASSSRTVMQETQYF
many TRBJ1-4 TRBV4-1 - TGCGCCAGCAGCGAAGACAGTGAAAAACTGTTTTTT CASSEDSEKLFF
many TRBJ2-5 TRBV11-3 TRBD2 TGTGCCAGCAGCTTAGACCTCCCCGGGGGGACGAAAGAGACCCAGTACTTC CASSLDLPGGTKETQYF
many TRBJ2-7 TRBV19 TRBD2 TGTGCCAGTAGTATCGGGACTAGCGGGAGGTACGAGCAGTACTTC CASSIGTSGRYEQYF
many TRBJ2-5 TRBV7-8 TRBD2 TGTGCCAGCAGCTTACTAGCGGGAGAGACCCAGTACTTC CASSLLAGETQYF
many TRBJ2-7 TRBV5-6 TRBD2 TGTGCCAGCAGCCCCTGGACTAGTTTTAACGAGCAGTACTTC CASSPWTSFNEQYF
few TRBJ2-5 TRBV28 - TGTGCCAGCAGTAGCCCGGCCATGGGCAACCAAGAGACCCAGTACTTC CASSSPAMGNQETQYF
medium-sized TRBJ2-3 TRBV20-1 TRBD2 TGCAGTGCTGAAGGGACTAGCGGGAGCCTAGATACGCAGTATTTT CSAEGTSGSLDTQYF
- TRBJ2-7 TRBV12-3/TRBV12-4 - TGTGCCAGCAGTTACTCGAGTATGGACTCCGCCTACGAGCAGTACTTC CASSYSSMDSAYEQYF
- TRBJ1-1 TRBV28 - TGTGCCAGCATTCATTGGTGGAACACTGAAGCTTTCTTT CASIHWWNTEAFF
- TRBJ2-5 TRBV5-1 TRBD1 TGCGCCAGCAGTGGGACAGGGGAAATTGCGACCCAGTACTTC CASSGTGEIATQYF
medium-sized TRBJ2-2 TRBV7-2 TRBD1 TGTGCCAGCAGCTTAGGTGGGACAGGCACCGGGGAGCTGTTTTTT CASSLGGTGTGELFF
many TRBJ1-3 TRBV2 - TGTGCCAGCAGGGCCAGCTCTGGAAACACCATATATTTT CASRASSGNTIYF
- TRBJ1-5 TRBV5-6 - TGTGCCAGCAGCCCATGGGGGGGCAGGAGCAATCAGCCCCAGCATTTT CASSPWGGRSNQPQHF
few TRBJ1-5 TRBV19 - TGTGCCAGTAGTAGAAGGGGCGGCAATCAGCCCCAGCATTTT CASSRRGGNQPQHF
few TRBJ2-1 TRBV27 TRBD1 TGTGCCAGCACCTTTGGACAGGGGGCTTACAATGAGCAGTTCTTC CASTFGQGAYNEQFF
- TRBJ2-7 TRBV7-9 - TGTGTCAGCAGCCGGGGCACTATTTTGGAATACGAGCAGTACTTC CVSSRGTILEYEQYF
many TRBJ1-2 TRBV12-5 - TGTGCTAGTGGTTTGGGGCAAACAGGAGGTTCTCGACACTATGGCTACACCTTC CASGLGQTGGSRHYGYTF
medium-sized TRBJ2-3 TRBV10-3 - TGTGCCATCAGAGGTAGACAGGTTGGGGGCACAGATACGCAGTATTTT CAIRGRQVGGTDTQYF
many TRBJ2-7 TRBV30 - TGTGCCTGGAGTGAGAGGGGGGACTACGAGCAGTACTTC CAWSERGDYEQYF
- TRBJ2-6 TRBV30 - TGTGCCTGGAGAAGGGGCAGGACAAGATCTGGGGCCAACGTCCTGACTTTC CAWRRGRTRSGANVLTF
many TRBJ1-2 TRBV20-1 - TGCAGTGCTAGAGTTCTCTTGTTAAACTATGGCTACACCTTC CSARVLLLNYGYTF
many TRBJ2-1 TRBV4-2 TRBD2 TGTGCCAGCAGCCCAGAAAGGCAGGGAGCGGGAGATGAGCAGTTCTTC CASSPERQGAGDEQFF
many TRBJ2-7 TRBV11-2 TRBD1 TGTGCCAGCAGCTCCACCTTTGGACAGGGCGGGACGTACGAGCAGTACTTC CASSSTFGQGGTYEQYF
medium-sized TRBJ2-2 TRBV12-3/TRBV12-4 - TGTGCCAGCAGCCGCACCACCGGGGAGCTGTTTTTT CASSRTTGELFF
few TRBJ1-2 TRBV6-1 - TGTGCCAGCAGTGAACTGGGAACGGGGTATGGCTACACCTTC CASSELGTGYGYTF
medium-sized TRBJ2-2 TRBV5-1 - TGCGCCAGCAGCTTGGGGGCATACGCGAACACCGGGGAGCTGTTTTTT CASSLGAYANTGELFF
many TRBJ1-2 TRBV24-1 - TGTGCCACCAGTGATCTGTCGTATGGCTACACCTTC CATSDLSYGYTF
- TRBJ1-2 TRBV28 - TGTGCCACCAGAGAGACAGTTAACTATGGCTACACGTTC CATRETVNYGYTF
- TRBJ1-2 TRBV20-1 - TGCAGTGCTACCGACATATATGGCTACACATTC CSATDIYGYTF
- TRBJ2-1 TRBV7-2 - TGTGCCAGCAGCTTAGCCGGGAGTAGTGAGCAGTTCTTC CASSLAGSSEQFF
- TRBJ2-1 TRBV7-8 TRBD1 TGTGCCAGCAGCTCTACCCGTAGAGTTACAGGGGGCGAGTTCTTC CASSSTRRVTGGEFF
- TRBJ2-5 TRBV7-3 - TGTGCCAGCAGCCTAACAGGCGCAAAAGAGACCCAGTACTTC CASSLTGAKETQYF
- TRBJ1-1 TRBV18 - TGTGCCAGCTCACTCGACAGGCTGAACACTGAAGCTTTCTTT CASSLDRLNTEAFF
- TRBJ2-3 TRBV19 - TGTGCCAGTACGGCGAGTAATCCCTTGGATACGCAGTATTTT CASTASNPLDTQYF